One sample yielded the 20 T cell receptor beta chains listed below, sequenced in a study of blood T cell repertoires in COVID-19. This table comes from immunoSEQ multiplex PCR, and its TCRdb copy is limited to in-frame clones, with some not included. The sample holds 150,000 or so clones, 90% to 95% seen once. The specimen sequenced was peripheral blood. All receptors come from a man aged 50 or older with acute or convalescent COVID-19.

This clone showed up just a few times. The chain employs TRBV7-6 and TRBJ2-7; 7 positions agree with TRBD2. Germline V gene lookup returns CDR1 SGHVS and CDR2 FNYEAQ. This CDR3 has 16 residues. J lost 2 bases, V lost 5 bases, and 12 bases had no gene match. CDR3 bases: TGTGCCAGCAGCCCTTCTGCTAGCGGTGGGACCTACGAGCAGTACTTC. Translating gives CASSPSASGGTYEQYF.

The chain couples TRBV10-3 to TRBJ2-1; 11 bases map to TRBD2. The length of the CDR3 is 14 residues. V lost 9 bases, J lost 8 bases, and 9 bases stayed unmatched. CDR1 ENHRY and CDR2 SYGVKD come from the germline V gene. The CDR3 sequence: CAISSGGEGDEQFF. The DNA for the CDR3 is TGTGCCATAAGTAGCGGGGGGGAGGGCGATGAGCAGTTCTTC.

For the CDR3, the DNA is TGTGCCAGCAGTTACTCGACTAGCGCTTCCAATGAGCAGTTCTTC. This codes for CASSYSTSASNEQFF. V and J are TRBV6-5 and TRBJ2-1, with 8 bases lining up with TRBD2. CDR1 is MNHEY, CDR2 SVGAGI, per germline. The CDR3 contains 15 residues. Trimming cost V 0 bases and J 6 bases; bases outside gene matches: 4.

The chain combines TRBV2 with TRBJ1-1; 7 nucleotides match TRBD1. CDR3 size: 14 residues. Trimming removed 6 bases from V and 3 bases from J; junction bases left unmatched: 7. Germline-derived CDR1 and CDR2 are SNHLY and FYNNEI. CDR3 residues: CASRSDRAYTEAFF. CDR3 sequence (DNA): TGTGCCAGCAGGAGCGACAGGGCCTACACTGAAGCTTTCTTT.

The J gene is TRBJ1-3, the V gene TRBV9; D remains ambiguous. CDR3 length equals 14 residues. With 4 bases removed from V and 0 bases from J, the gap between germline ends came to 8 bases. Germline V lookup: CDR1 SGDLS, CDR2 YYNGEE. Written as DNA, the CDR3 is TGTGCCAGCAGCACCCAGGCCTCTGGAAACACCATATATTTT. It codes for CASSTQASGNTIYF.

This clone has a handful of counts. The V call is TRBV19, the J call TRBJ1-6, with 8 bases identical to TRBD1. The trim removed 5 bases at V and 4 bases at J, leaving 16 bases unmatched. The CDR3 consists of 19 residues. CDR1 is LNHDA, CDR2 SQIVND, per germline (reference sequence). The CDR3 protein is CASSPQTFLQGDYNSPLHF. The CDR3 DNA reads as TGTGCCAGTAGTCCACAGACTTTCCTACAGGGGGATTATAATTCACCCCTCCACTTT.

The V call is TRBV18, the J call TRBJ2-7; 7 bases map to TRBD2. J gave up 0 bases and V 4 bases, and 6 bases lay outside the gene matches. CDR1 is KGHSH and CDR2 is LQKENI in the germline V gene. This CDR3 spans 15 amino acids. CDR3 DNA sequence: TGTGCCAGCTCACTTGAGCGGGGCCCCTCCTACGAGCAGTACGTC. Translated, it gives CASSLERGPSYEQYV.

The gene calls are TRBV5-4 and TRBJ1-6; TRBD1 matches at 7 bases. The CDR3 runs 15 residues. Germline CDR1 reads SGHNT; CDR2 reads YYREEE (reference sequence). The trim removed 4 bases at V and 7 bases at J, leaving 8 bases unmatched. The CDR3 DNA sequence: TGTGCCAGCAGCGCAGCCGGGACAGTAAATTCACCCCTCCACTTT. This translates into CASSAAGTVNSPLHF.

V and J are TRBV10-1 and TRBJ2-5, with 10 positions matching TRBD1. With 0 bases clipped from V and 4 bases from J, the junction kept 5 bases outside the gene matches. There are 16 residues in the CDR3. Looked up from germline, CDR1 is WNHNN and CDR2 is SYGVQD (reference sequence). Here the CDR3 DNA reads TGCGCCAGCAGTGAGTCGACAGGGGGCTCGGGAGAGACCCAGTACTTC. It specifies CASSESTGGSGETQYF.

The gene calls are TRBV28 and TRBJ2-6, with TRBD1 identical over 7 bases. The trim removed 5 bases at V and 3 bases at J, leaving 7 bases unmatched. CDR3 length: 16 residues. Germline V gives CDR1 MDHEN, CDR2 SYDVKM. The CDR3, as DNA: TGTGCCAGCAGTCCTAAGACAGGGATTGGGGCCAACGTCCTGACTTTC. Its protein is CASSPKTGIGANVLTF. The full variable domain, rest sourced from reference TRBV28 and TRBJ2-6, is DVKVTQSSRYLVKRTGEKVFLECVQDMDHENMFWYRQDPGLGLRLIYFSYDVKMKEKGDIPEGYSVSREKKERFSLILESASTNQTSMYLCASSPKTGIGANVLTFGAGSRLTVL.

V usage is TRBV7-9 and J usage is TRBJ2-5, with 10 bases matching TRBD2. Germline CDR1 and CDR2: SEHNR and FQNEAQ (reference sequence). V was pared by 11 bases and J by 1 base, with 7 bases of the junction left unmatched. CDR3 length: 14 residues. The CDR3 loop reads CAGKTSGFQETQYF. The CDR3 DNA reads TGTGCCGGAAAGACTAGCGGGTTCCAAGAGACCCAGTACTTC.

This clone was counted only a few times. One end of the junction fails to match germline, which may point to a read error. The chain joins TRBV2 to TRBJ2-7; TRBD1 matches at 7 bases. The CDR3 runs to 12 residues. CDR1 is SNHLY and CDR2 is FYNNEI in the germline V gene. The CDR3 reads CASKGPPTGPNF. Written as DNA, the CDR3 is TGTGCCAGCAAGGGACCACCGACAGGGCCAAACTTC.

The chain is built from TRBV5-8 and TRBJ1-2; D is possibly TRBD1 (6 bases). The CDR3 totals 14 residues. The germline gives CDR1 SGHTS, CDR2 YDEGEE. Trimming took 4 bases from V and 7 from J, leaving 17 bases between them. Here the CDR3 reads CASSTDRRVGGYTF. The CDR3 region has the DNA TGTGCCAGCAGCACCGACAGGAGAGTAGGTGGCTACACCTTC.

Only a few counts were recorded for this clone. The CDR3 sequence: CATSDSQGVNQPQHF. The CDR3 bases are TGTGCCACCAGTGATTCACAGGGGGTGAATCAGCCCCAGCATTTT. The chain has TRBV24-1 and TRBJ1-5, with 8 nucleotides matching TRBD1. Looked up from germline, CDR1 is KGHDR and CDR2 is SFDVKD. This CDR3 contains 15 residues. J lost 4 bases, V lost 2 bases, and 3 bases had no gene match.

The V gene is TRBV10-3, the J gene TRBJ2-1; 11 positions agree with TRBD2. CDR1 ENHRY and CDR2 SYGVKD come from the germline V gene. Germline trimming cut 6 bases from V and 7 bases from J; bases unmatched to any gene: 8. This CDR3 comprises 15 residues. The CDR3 nucleotides read TGTGCCATCAGCCAACTAGCGGGAGATCAGAATGAGCAGTTCTTC. It is translated as CAISQLAGDQNEQFF.

The rearrangement joins TRBV27 to TRBJ1-2; 9 bases fit TRBD1. The CDR3 covers 18 residues. Trimming cost V 3 bases and J 8 bases; bases outside gene matches: 19. Germline V CDR1 and CDR2: MNHEY, SMNVEV (reference sequence). CDR3 DNA sequence: TGTGCCAGCAGTTTTCTTCCCTATAACAGGGGGCCCTCATGGGGCTACACCTTC. Translated, it gives CASSFLPYNRGPSWGYTF.

This chain joins TRBV7-6 and TRBJ2-7; the match to TRBD1 covers 8 bases. The V and J ends lost 2 bases and 3 bases, in that order; junction bases with no gene match: 6. There are 15 residues in the CDR3. The germline CDR1 and CDR2 sequences are SGHVS and FNYEAQ. The DNA for the CDR3 is TGTGCCAGCAGCTTAAGTTTACAGGGGGACTACGAGCAGTACTTC. Amino acids: CASSLSLQGDYEQYF.

The chain links TRBV5-3 to TRBJ1-1; tentative D call: TRBD1 (5 bases). TRBV5-3 is an ORF for which the function is uncertain. V was trimmed by 3 bases and J by 1 base, leaving 16 bases between them. This CDR3 spans 16 amino acids. The CDR3 loop is CARSSWGRTGNTEAFF. Here the CDR3 DNA reads TGTGCCAGAAGCTCATGGGGCAGGACGGGGAACACTGAAGCTTTCTTT.

This clone has just one count. The J gene is TRBJ2-1, the V gene TRBV6-6, with a tentative D call TRBD1 (7 bases). Germline CDR1 and CDR2: MNHNY and SVGAGI (reference sequence). The CDR3 is 15 residues long. V lost 8 bases, J lost 0 bases, and 14 bases lay in between. The CDR3 here is CASQGGGFSYNEQFF. In nucleotides, the CDR3 is TGTGCCAGCCAGGGGGGCGGATTCTCCTACAATGAGCAGTTCTTC.

V usage is TRBV27 and J usage is TRBJ1-2, with 8 bases aligning to TRBD1. CDR3 length equals 15 residues. After removal of 5 bases from V and 6 bases from J, the junction contained 11 bases not matched to a gene. Looked up from germline, CDR1 is MNHEY and CDR2 is SMNVEV (reference sequence). The CDR3 loop is CASSPRTGRVDGYTF. The CDR3 DNA reads TGTGCCAGCAGTCCCCGGACAGGGAGGGTAGATGGCTACACCTTC.